The sequence of this TCR beta chain was determined in a study of response to subunit inactivated influenza vaccine. This clonotype turned up a few times. Its antigen remains unidentified. MiXCR, applied by TCRdb to the RT-PCR reads, yields one record per CDR3 protein. Of 300,000 to 350,000 distinct CDR3 sequences listed, just over 20% are singletons. Study-level points and caveats: A suggestion made by the authors is that each seasonal influenza vaccination recruits few new T cells.

This CDR3 comprises 16 residues. Losses at the gene ends were 8 bases for V and 3 bases for J; bases not matched to a gene: 13. From germline, CDR1 is SGHAT and CDR2 FQNNGV. The chain employs TRBV11-2 and TRBJ2-1, with 7 bases aligning to TRBD2. This receptor was taken from a man between 50 and 69 years old who received an inactivated influenza vaccine. The sample was PBMCs from blood, taken about 19 months after vaccination. Here the CDR3 reads CASRKRAGALYNEQFF. The CDR3 nucleotides read TGTGCCAGCCGCAAACGTGCGGGAGCCCTCTACAATGAGCAGTTCTTC.